The clone carrying this T cell receptor (beta chain) was found a few times. Trimming at V came to 7 bases and at J to 0 bases, leaving 6 bases not matched to a gene. CDR3 length equals 14 residues. Germline CDR1 and CDR2: MNHEY and SMNVEV (reference sequence). The method was immunoSEQ multiplex PCR; TCRdb's version includes in-frame clones alone and lacks a portion of them. This table has 15,000 to 20,000 clones, about 80% appearing once. These data originate in a study of graft-versus-host responses after intestinal transplantation. The source was PBMCs, collected 14 days after transplant. This rearrangement joins TRBV27 to TRBJ2-7, with TRBD1 identical over 7 bases. This receptor was taken from a human patient who received an intestinal transplant, so some T cells may come from the graft donor. The CDR3 nucleotides are TGTGCCAGCAACCAAGGGGGCTTCTCCTACGAGCAGTACTTC. Its translation: CASNQGGFSYEQYF.